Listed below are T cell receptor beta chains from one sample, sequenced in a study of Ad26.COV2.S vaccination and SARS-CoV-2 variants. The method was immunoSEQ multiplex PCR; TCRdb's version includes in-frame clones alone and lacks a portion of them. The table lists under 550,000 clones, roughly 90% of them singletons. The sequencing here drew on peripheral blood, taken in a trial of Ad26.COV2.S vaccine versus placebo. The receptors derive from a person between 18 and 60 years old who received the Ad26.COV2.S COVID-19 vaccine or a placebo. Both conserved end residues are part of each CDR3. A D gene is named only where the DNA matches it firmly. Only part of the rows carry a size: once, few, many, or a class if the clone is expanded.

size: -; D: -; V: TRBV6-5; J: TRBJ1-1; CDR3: CASSRTRGPNTEAFF; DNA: TGTGCCAGCAGTCGTACCAGGGGACCGAACACTGAAGCTTTCTTT
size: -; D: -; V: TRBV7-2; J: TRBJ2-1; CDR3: CASSLASHEQFF; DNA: TGTGCCAGCAGCTTGGCCAGTCATGAGCAGTTCTTC
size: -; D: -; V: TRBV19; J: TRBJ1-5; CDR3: CASRAGRGANQPQHF; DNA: TGTGCCAGTAGGGCTGGGAGGGGTGCCAATCAGCCCCAGCATTTT
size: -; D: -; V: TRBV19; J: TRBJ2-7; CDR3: CASSAGDSYEQYF; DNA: TGTGCCAGTAGTGCCGGGGACTCCTACGAGCAGTACTTC
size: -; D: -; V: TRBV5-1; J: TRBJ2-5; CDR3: CASSLSGDYQETQYF; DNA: TGCGCCAGCAGCTTGTCAGGGGATTACCAAGAGACCCAGTACTTC
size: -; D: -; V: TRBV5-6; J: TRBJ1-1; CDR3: CASSSGMNTEAFF; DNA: TGTGCCAGCAGCTCCGGGATGAACACTGAAGCTTTCTTT
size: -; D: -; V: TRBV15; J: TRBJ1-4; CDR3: CATSRVWGTNEKLFF; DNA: TGTGCCACCAGCAGAGTATGGGGGACTAATGAAAAACTGTTTTTT
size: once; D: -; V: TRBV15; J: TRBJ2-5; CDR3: CATRVSGSETQYF; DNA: TGTGCCACCAGGGTCTCGGGGTCAGAGACCCAGTACTTC
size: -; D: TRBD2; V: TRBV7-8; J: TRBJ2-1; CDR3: CASSITGTSSEQFF; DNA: TGTGCCAGCAGTATAACCGGGACTAGCAGTGAGCAGTTCTTC
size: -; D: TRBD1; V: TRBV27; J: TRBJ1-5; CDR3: CASSTGDRGKVGGNQPQHF; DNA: TGTGCCAGCAGTACAGGGGACAGGGGGAAAGTGGGTGGCAATCAGCCCCAGCATTTT
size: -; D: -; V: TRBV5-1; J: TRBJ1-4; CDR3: CASSLEYGTINEKLFF; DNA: TGCGCCAGCAGCTTGGAATACGGGACGATTAATGAAAAACTGTTTTTT
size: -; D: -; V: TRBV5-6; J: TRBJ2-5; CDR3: CASSSGWQETQYF; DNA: TGTGCCAGCAGCTCGGGCTGGCAAGAGACCCAGTACTTC
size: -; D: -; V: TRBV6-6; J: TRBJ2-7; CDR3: CASSSPDYRGTYEQYF; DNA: TGTGCCAGCAGTTCACCGGACTACAGGGGAACCTACGAGCAGTACTTC
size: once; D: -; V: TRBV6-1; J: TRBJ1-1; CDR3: CASSELGVTEAFF; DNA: TGTGCCAGCAGTGAACTGGGGGTCACTGAAGCTTTCTTT
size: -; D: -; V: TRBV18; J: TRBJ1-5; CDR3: CASSPLRDQPQHF; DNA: TGTGCCAGCTCACCATTACGGGATCAGCCCCAGCATTTT
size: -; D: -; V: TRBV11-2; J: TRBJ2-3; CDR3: CASSLSLGGGTDTQYF; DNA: TGTGCCAGCAGCTTAAGCCTCGGCGGTGGCACAGATACGCAGTATTTT
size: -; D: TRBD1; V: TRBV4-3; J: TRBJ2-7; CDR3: CASSQDEGADYEQYF; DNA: TGCGCCAGCAGCCAAGATGAGGGGGCGGACTACGAGCAGTACTTC
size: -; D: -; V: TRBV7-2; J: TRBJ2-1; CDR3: CASSLSGRANEQFF; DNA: TGTGCCAGCAGCCTTTCGGGACGGGCTAATGAGCAGTTCTTC
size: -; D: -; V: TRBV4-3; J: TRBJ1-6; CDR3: CASSQGGGHNSPLHF; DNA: TGCGCCAGCAGCCAAGGGGGGGGCCATAATTCACCCCTCCACTTT
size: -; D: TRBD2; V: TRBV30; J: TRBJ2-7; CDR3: CAWTPVGTSIYEQYF; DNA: TGTGCCTGGACCCCGGTCGGGACTAGTATCTACGAGCAGTACTTC
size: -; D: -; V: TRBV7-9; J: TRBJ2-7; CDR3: CASSLKPYEQYF; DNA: TGTGCCAGCAGCTTAAAACCCTACGAGCAGTACTTC
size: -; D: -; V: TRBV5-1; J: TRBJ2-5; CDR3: CASSPEGLETQYF; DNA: TGCGCCAGCAGCCCGGAGGGACTAGAGACCCAGTACTTC
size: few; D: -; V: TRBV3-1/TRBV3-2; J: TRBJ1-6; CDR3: CASSQGQGRSPLHF; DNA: TGTGCCAGCAGCCAAGGTCAGGGGAGGTCACCCCTCCACTTT
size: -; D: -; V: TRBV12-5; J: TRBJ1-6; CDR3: CASVFGEGYNSPLHF; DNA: TGTGCTAGTGTTTTCGGAGAGGGGTATAATTCACCCCTCCACTTT
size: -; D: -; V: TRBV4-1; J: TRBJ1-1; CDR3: CASSPSQVNTEAFF; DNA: TGCGCCAGCAGCCCCTCCCAGGTGAACACTGAAGCTTTCTTT